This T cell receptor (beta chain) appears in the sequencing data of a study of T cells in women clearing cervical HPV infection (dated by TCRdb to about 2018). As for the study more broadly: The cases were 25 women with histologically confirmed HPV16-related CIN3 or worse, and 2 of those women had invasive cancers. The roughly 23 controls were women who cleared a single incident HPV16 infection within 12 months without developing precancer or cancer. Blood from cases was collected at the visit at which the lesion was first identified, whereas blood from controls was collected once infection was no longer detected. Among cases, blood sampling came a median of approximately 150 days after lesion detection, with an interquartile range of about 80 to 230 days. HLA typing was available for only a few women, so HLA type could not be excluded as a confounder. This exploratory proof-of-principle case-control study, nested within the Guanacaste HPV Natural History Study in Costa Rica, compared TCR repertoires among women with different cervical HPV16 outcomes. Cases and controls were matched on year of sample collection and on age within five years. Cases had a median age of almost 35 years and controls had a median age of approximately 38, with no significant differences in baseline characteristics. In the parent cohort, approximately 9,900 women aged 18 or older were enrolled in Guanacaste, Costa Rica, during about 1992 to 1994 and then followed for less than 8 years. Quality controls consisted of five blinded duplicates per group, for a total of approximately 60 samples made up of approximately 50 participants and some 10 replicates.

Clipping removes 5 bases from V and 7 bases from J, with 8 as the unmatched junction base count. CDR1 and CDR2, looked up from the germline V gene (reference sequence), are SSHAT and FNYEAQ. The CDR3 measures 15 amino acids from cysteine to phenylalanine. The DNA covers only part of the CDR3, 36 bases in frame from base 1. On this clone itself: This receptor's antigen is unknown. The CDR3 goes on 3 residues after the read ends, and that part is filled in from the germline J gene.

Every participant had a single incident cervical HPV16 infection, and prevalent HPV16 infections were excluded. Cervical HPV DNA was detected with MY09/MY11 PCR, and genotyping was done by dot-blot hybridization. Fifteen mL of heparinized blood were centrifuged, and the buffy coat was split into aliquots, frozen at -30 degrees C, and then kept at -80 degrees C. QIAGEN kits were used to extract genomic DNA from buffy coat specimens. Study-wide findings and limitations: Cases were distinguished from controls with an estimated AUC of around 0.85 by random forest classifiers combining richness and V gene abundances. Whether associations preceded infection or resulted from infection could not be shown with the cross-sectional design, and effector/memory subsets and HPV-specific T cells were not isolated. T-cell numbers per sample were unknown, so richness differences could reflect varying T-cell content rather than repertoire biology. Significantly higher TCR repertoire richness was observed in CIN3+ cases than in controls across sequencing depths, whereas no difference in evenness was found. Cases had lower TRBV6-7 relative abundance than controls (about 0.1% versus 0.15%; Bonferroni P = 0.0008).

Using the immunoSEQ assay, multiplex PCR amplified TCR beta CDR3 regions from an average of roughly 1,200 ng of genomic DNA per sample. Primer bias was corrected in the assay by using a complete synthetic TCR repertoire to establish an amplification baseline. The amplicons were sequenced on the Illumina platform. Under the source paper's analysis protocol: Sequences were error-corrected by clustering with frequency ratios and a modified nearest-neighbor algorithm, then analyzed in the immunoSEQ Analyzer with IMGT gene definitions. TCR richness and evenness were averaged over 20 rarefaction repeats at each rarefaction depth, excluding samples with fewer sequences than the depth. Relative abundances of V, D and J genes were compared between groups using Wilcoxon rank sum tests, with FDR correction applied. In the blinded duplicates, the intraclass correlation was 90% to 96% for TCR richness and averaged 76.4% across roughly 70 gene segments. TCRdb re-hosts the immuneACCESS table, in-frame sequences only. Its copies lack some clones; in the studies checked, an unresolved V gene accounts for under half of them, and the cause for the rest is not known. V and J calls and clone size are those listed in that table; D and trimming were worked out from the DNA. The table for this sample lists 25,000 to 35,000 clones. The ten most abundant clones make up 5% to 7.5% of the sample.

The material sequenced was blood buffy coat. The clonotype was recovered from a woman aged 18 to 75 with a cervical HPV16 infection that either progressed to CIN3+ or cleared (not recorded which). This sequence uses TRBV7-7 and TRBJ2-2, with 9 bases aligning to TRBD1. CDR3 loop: CASSQDRGEHGELFF. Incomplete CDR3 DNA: TGTGCCAGCAGCCAGGACAGGGGCGAACACGGGGAG.